Each of the 27 T cell receptor beta chains below was sequenced from the same sample in a study of blood T cell repertoires in COVID-19. Only in-frame clones appear in the TCRdb table, and some are missing; sequencing was by immunoSEQ multiplex PCR. The sample yields about 130,000 clones, around 88% seen once. Sample: PBMCs or T cells enriched from blood (not recorded which). The receptors originated from a woman aged 45-65 years who had recovered from COVID-19.

The chain links TRBV11-2 to TRBJ1-1; maybe TRBD1 (5 bases). The CDR3 is 14 amino acids. The V gene's germline CDR1 is SGHAT and CDR2 FQNNGV. V was cut by 5 bases and J by 11 bases, with 21 bases left in between. This CDR3 reads CASSPDRAPKGAFF. Written as DNA, the CDR3 is TGTGCCAGCAGCCCGGACCGGGCTCCAAAGGGGGCTTTCTTT.

The J gene is TRBJ2-5, the V gene TRBV5-1, with a weak D call TRBD2 (6 bases). Germline CDR1 is SGHRS and CDR2 is YFSETQ. The CDR3 length is 14 residues. V was trimmed by 4 bases and J by 2 bases, leaving 12 bases between them. CDR3 protein: CASSPAGGQETQYF. The CDR3 coding sequence is TGCGCCAGCAGCCCCGCCGGGGGTCAAGAGACCCAGTACTTC.

The V and J genes are TRBV7-2 and TRBJ1-1, with D possibly matching TRBD1 (6 bases). The germline gives CDR1 SGHTA, CDR2 FQGNSA. Trimming pared 3 bases from V and 4 bases from J, leaving 9 bases between. This CDR3 is 13 amino acids long. In nucleotides, the CDR3 is TGTGCCAGCAGCTTTAACAGGGTCACTGAAGCTTTCTTT. Protein product: CASSFNRVTEAFF.

The V gene is TRBV3-1 (or the pseudogene TRBV3-2), the J gene TRBJ2-7; 7 bases fit TRBD2. CDR3 length: 15 amino acids. Germline V lookup: CDR1 LGHDT, CDR2 YNNKEL (reference sequence). Trimming took 10 bases from V and 3 from J; bases not matched to a gene: 15. The CDR3 nucleotides read TGTGCCATTACCCGAGGACTAGAGCAAATCTACGAGCAGTACTTC. Protein: CAITRGLEQIYEQYF.

In DNA form, the CDR3 reads TGTGCCAGCAGCTCCTGGGCCCCCGGTTCACCCCTCCACTTT. Translated, it gives CASSSWAPGSPLHF. This rearrangement joins TRBV7-2 to TRBJ1-6; D is unresolved. The germline V gene encodes CDR1 SGHTA and CDR2 FQGNSA. This CDR3 spans 14 amino acids. Trimming shortened V by 4 bases and J by 9 bases, and 13 bases separated the two germline ends.

This clone was observed a single time. The chain employs TRBV4-1 and TRBJ1-1; weak D call: TRBD1 (6 bases). Looked up from germline, CDR1 is MGHRA and CDR2 is YSYEKL. The CDR3 extends over 13 amino acids. Trimming took off 10 bases at V and 4 bases at J, with 16 bases between the two ends. In DNA form, the CDR3 reads TGCGCCACCAGAGAGGGGGAGGGCACTGAAGCTTTCTTT. This codes for CATREGEGTEAFF.

The gene calls are TRBV4-2 and TRBJ2-2; 11 bases agree with TRBD2. The V and J ends lost 1 base and 7 bases, in that order; junction bases with no gene match: 5. This CDR3 contains 16 residues. Per germline, CDR1 LGHNA and CDR2 YNFKEQ. CDR3 protein: CASSQVAGGLVGELFF. The CDR3 DNA reads TGTGCCAGCAGCCAAGTAGCGGGGGGGCTGGTCGGGGAGCTGTTTTTT.

Points on this clone: An end of the junction differs from the germline gene, which may be a read error. V usage is TRBV29-1 and J usage is TRBJ1-4, with 7 bases aligning to TRBD1. Germline CDR1 and CDR2: SQVTM and ANQGSEA. The CDR3 runs 15 residues. The CDR3 sequence: CSVEEWTGLNEKLFF. The CDR3 coding sequence is TGCAGCGTGGAAGAATGGACAGGATTGAATGAAAAACTGTTTTTT.

The chain is built from TRBV2 and TRBJ2-7; the D gene is possibly TRBD2 (6 bases). The CDR3 covers 13 residues. V was pared by 10 bases and J by 4 bases, with 17 bases between. Germline V gene sequence: CDR1 SNHLY, CDR2 FYNNEI. CDR3 nucleotides: TGTGCCATCCGGGACTTAGCCGGTTACGAGCAGTACTTC. Translating it yields CAIRDLAGYEQYF.

A single count supports this clone. The genes are TRBV12-3 or TRBV12-4 and TRBJ1-1, with a weak D call TRBD1 (5 bases). CDR3 size: 13 residues. The germline V and J ends were trimmed by 7 bases and 5 bases, with 14 bases remaining between them. This chain's CDR3 is CASNRGVGTEAFF. The CDR3 DNA follows: TGTGCCAGCAACCGGGGGGTAGGGACTGAAGCTTTCTTT.

This chain uses TRBV10-3 with TRBJ2-7; 9 nucleotides align to TRBD1. CDR1 and CDR2 (germline): ENHRY, SYGVKD. This CDR3 is 13 amino acids long. J gave up 7 bases and V 4 bases, and 5 bases lay outside the gene matches. CDR3 nucleotides: TGTGCCATCAGTGCACAGGGGGCGCAAGAGCAGTACTTC. This encodes CAISAQGAQEQYF.

This clone was picked up a small number of times. The chain employs TRBV5-1 and TRBJ1-6; a possible D gene is TRBD1 (5 bases). There are 15 residues in the CDR3. Germline values: CDR1 SGHRS, CDR2 YFSETQ. Trimming cost V 0 bases and J 7 bases, with 11 bases left between them. The CDR3 loop reads CASSLDPGLNSPLHF. The CDR3 DNA follows: TGCGCCAGCAGCTTGGATCCAGGGCTCAATTCACCCCTCCACTTT.

V and J are TRBV18 and TRBJ2-1; D might be TRBD1 (6 bases). V was cut by 9 bases and J by 5 bases, with 17 bases left in between. Germline assignment: CDR1 KGHSH and CDR2 LQKENI. This CDR3 is 14 amino acids long. For the CDR3, the DNA is TGTGCCAGTCAACCGGAAAGGGGGAACAATGAGCAGTTCTTC. It encodes CASQPERGNNEQFF.

V usage is TRBV7-6 and J usage is TRBJ2-2, with 12 bases identical to TRBD2. The J segment lost 5 bases and the V segment lost 8 bases, leaving 6 bases of the junction unmatched. Germline V gives CDR1 SGHVS, CDR2 FNYEAQ. The CDR3 loop spans 15 amino acids. CDR3 coding DNA: TGTGCCAGCGTAGGACTAGCGGGGACAACCGGGGAGCTGTTTTTT. It encodes CASVGLAGTTGELFF.

The chain combines TRBV6-5 with TRBJ1-4, with TRBD1 as a possible D gene (5 bases). CDR3 length equals 15 residues. V shed 6 bases and J shed 6 bases, with 17 bases lying between them. Germline V gives CDR1 MNHEY, CDR2 SVGAGI. The CDR3 bases are TGTGCCAGCAGCTCGCAGGGAATCATTGATGAAAAACTGTTTTTT. Translating it yields CASSSQGIIDEKLFF.

This chain links TRBV10-3 with TRBJ2-7; D remains ambiguous. Trimming cost V 10 bases and J 7 bases, with 11 bases left between them. The CDR3 sequence is 10 residues long. Germline lookup yields CDR1 ENHRY and CDR2 SYGVKD. The CDR3 sequence is CATGAEEQYF. CDR3 nucleotides: TGTGCCACCGGTGCTGAAGAGCAGTACTTC.

This clone was detected only once. V gene TRBV6-2 or TRBV6-3 combines with J gene TRBJ1-2; D is perhaps TRBD1 (5 bases). CDR1 and CDR2 (germline): MNHEY, SVGEGT. CDR3 length: 14 amino acids. V gave up 2 bases and J gave up 4 bases, with 11 bases separating them. The CDR3 here is CASSYIGAGYGYTF. CDR3 in DNA: TGTGCCAGCAGTTACATAGGGGCCGGCTATGGCTACACCTTC.

The CDR3 loop reads CASSRDGSSSYEQYF. Here the CDR3 DNA reads TGTGCCAGCAGCCGAGACGGGTCCAGCTCCTACGAGCAGTACTTC. The rearrangement uses TRBV3-1 (or the pseudogene TRBV3-2) and TRBJ2-7; D gene unclear. The CDR3 loop spans 15 amino acids. Trimming removed 4 bases at V and 0 bases at J, with 13 bases between. The germline CDR1 and CDR2 sequences are LGHDT and YNNKEL (reference sequence).

The chain combines TRBV7-6 with TRBJ1-5; possibly TRBD1 for D (5 bases). Trimming cost V 10 bases and J 4 bases, with 14 bases left between them. The CDR3 has 13 amino acids. CDR1 and CDR2 from the germline V gene are SGHVS and FNYEAQ. The CDR3 nucleotides are TGTGCCAACCACTGGGCAGGGAATCAGCCCCAGCATTTT. Amino acids: CANHWAGNQPQHF.

This sequence joins TRBV27 and TRBJ2-7; tentatively, D is TRBD1 (7 bases). Trimming pared 1 base from V and 3 bases from J, leaving 16 bases between. The germline gives CDR1 MNHEY, CDR2 SMNVEV (reference sequence). This CDR3 region has 16 residues. The CDR3 region is CASSLYPTGRFYEQYF. CDR3 DNA: TGTGCCAGCAGTTTATACCCGACAGGGAGGTTCTACGAGCAGTACTTC.

The V and J genes are TRBV13 and TRBJ2-1; D ambiguous. The length of the CDR3 is 12 residues. V lost 7 bases and J lost 7, with 11 bases in between. Germline V gives CDR1 PRHDT, CDR2 FYEKMQ (reference sequence). The CDR3 DNA reads TGTGCCAGCACCAACCTTCGGAATGAGCAGTTCTTC. Translation: CASTNLRNEQFF.

The rearrangement uses TRBV19 and TRBJ2-2; D possibly corresponds to TRBD2 (5 bases). The CDR3 length is 14 residues. V lost 10 bases to trimming and J lost 1 base, with 13 bases between them. The germline CDR1 and CDR2 sequences are LNHDA and SQIVND (reference sequence). DNA for the CDR3: TGTGCCATTTCCCGGGAAATGAACACCGGGGAGCTGTTTTTT. Its translation: CAISREMNTGELFF.

The rearrangement uses TRBV29-1 and TRBJ2-7, with D possibly being TRBD1 (6 bases). This CDR3 has 13 residues. Trimming stripped 5 bases from V and 2 bases from J, with 13 bases between. Germline CDR1 SQVTM, CDR2 ANQGSEA. In DNA, the CDR3 is TGCAGCGTTTATGGACAGCAAACCTACGAGCAGTACTTC. The encoded protein is CSVYGQQTYEQYF.

This clone was detected once. V usage is TRBV5-1 and J usage is TRBJ2-7; 12 bases are a match to TRBD2. The CDR3 is made up of 16 amino acids. V lost 4 bases, J lost 4 bases, and 9 bases stayed unmatched. Looked up from germline, CDR1 is SGHRS and CDR2 is YFSETQ. Here the CDR3 reads CASSTAGLAGLYEQYF. CDR3 DNA sequence: TGCGCCAGCAGCACCGCCGGACTAGCGGGGCTATACGAGCAGTACTTC.

The chain recombines TRBV27 with TRBJ2-7, with 7 bases identical to TRBD2. The length of the CDR3 is 13 residues. Germline V lookup: CDR1 MNHEY, CDR2 SMNVEV (reference sequence). Trimming took 3 bases from V and 3 from J; bases not matched to a gene: 2. The CDR3: CASSFTSVYEQYF. The CDR3 DNA reads TGTGCCAGCAGTTTCACTAGCGTCTACGAGCAGTACTTC.

The chain combines TRBV3-1 (or the pseudogene TRBV3-2) with TRBJ1-2; 10 bases map to TRBD1. Unmatched junction bases numbered 8, after V lost 5 bases and J lost 8 bases. From germline, CDR1 is LGHDT and CDR2 YNNKEL (reference sequence). This CDR3 is 14 amino acids long. The CDR3 reads CASSFRQGAGGYTF. The CDR3 region has the DNA TGTGCCAGCAGCTTTCGACAGGGGGCGGGAGGCTACACCTTC.

The chain couples TRBV11-2 to TRBJ2-3; D is unclear. Germline V gene data show CDR1 as SGHAT and CDR2 as FQNNGV. The ends were cut back, 4 bases at V and 3 bases at J, with 8 bases in the middle. The CDR3 length is 13 residues. This CDR3 is CASSSGPTDTQYF. DNA for the CDR3: TGTGCCAGCAGCTCTGGCCCGACAGATACGCAGTATTTT.